These 22 T cell receptor beta chains share one sample of origin, sequenced in a study of cytomegalovirus exposure and HLA in healthy donors. Here immunoSEQ multiplex PCR was the method, and the copy in TCRdb shows in-frame clones only, minus some. The sample consists of hundreds of thousands of clones, approximately 82% of them appearing once. The sequencing sample was made of PBMCs. Source of these receptors: a woman aged 18-35 years in good health and CMV-seronegative.

The genes are TRBV5-1 and TRBJ1-3; no definite D call. V was trimmed by 2 bases and J by 0 bases, leaving 12 bases between them. The CDR3 has 16 residues. Germline CDR1 is SGHRS and CDR2 is YFSETQ. The CDR3 bases are TGCGCCAGCAGCTTTGGTCCGAGAAGCTCTGGAAACACCATATATTTT. It is translated as CASSFGPRSSGNTIYF.

For this clone: A read error may produce the germline difference seen at one junction end. The V and J genes are TRBV11-2 and TRBJ1-1; D is uncertain. The CDR3 spans 12 residues. Per germline, CDR1 SGHAT and CDR2 FQNNGV. The chain's CDR3 is CASSLDVPPAVF. Here the CDR3 DNA reads TGTGCCAGCAGCTTAGATGTGCCCCCCGCGGTCTTT.

This clone was counted a single time. This sequence joins TRBV29-1 and TRBJ2-7; 10 bases are a match to TRBD1. The CDR3 consists of 11 residues. J gave up 6 bases and V 4 bases, and 0 bases lay outside the gene matches. Germline assignment: CDR1 SQVTM and CDR2 ANQGSEA. The CDR3 DNA is TGCAGCGTTGGGACAGGGGGCGAGCAGTACTTC. This translates into CSVGTGGEQYF.

The V call is TRBV10-2, the J call TRBJ2-5, with D maybe TRBD2 (6 bases). Between the trimmed V and J ends, which lost 6 bases and 7 bases, there was a span of 12 bases. Germline CDR1 is WSHSY and CDR2 is SAAADI. CDR3 length: 12 amino acids. CDR3 loop: CASSGGRGTQYF. CDR3 bases: TGCGCCAGCAGCGGGGGACGGGGGACCCAGTACTTC.

V usage is TRBV5-1 and J usage is TRBJ2-2, with D perhaps being TRBD1 or TRBD2 (5 bases each). CDR1 SGHRS and CDR2 YFSETQ come from the germline V gene. Between the trimmed V and J ends, which lost 4 bases and 6 bases, there was a span of 16 bases. This CDR3 spans 15 amino acids. This chain's CDR3 is CASSGGVGKAGELFF. The CDR3 nucleotides are TGCGCCAGCAGCGGGGGTGTAGGGAAAGCCGGGGAGCTGTTTTTT.

About this clone itself: This sample includes further DNA sequences coding for the same CDR3. The V gene is TRBV30, the J gene TRBJ1-1; D gene ambiguous. Looked up from germline, CDR1 is GTSNPN and CDR2 is SVGIG (reference sequence). The CDR3 has 11 residues. V lost 3 bases to trimming and J lost 1 base, with 3 bases between them. Here the CDR3 DNA reads TGTGCCTGGAGCACGAACACTGAAGCTTTCTTT. It specifies CAWSTNTEAFF.

This clone was recorded at least ten times. The J gene is TRBJ1-6, the V gene TRBV7-8; possibly TRBD1 for D (6 bases). The CDR3 runs 15 residues. Germline CDR1 and CDR2: SGHVS and FQNEAQ. With 3 bases removed from V and 10 bases from J, the gap between germline ends came to 16 bases. The CDR3 is CASSFARGAESPLHF. CDR3 bases: TGTGCCAGCAGCTTTGCGCGGGGGGCTGAATCACCCCTCCACTTT.

The CDR3: CASRPLEGGEAFF. The CDR3 bases are TGTGCCAGCAGGCCCCTGGAGGGCGGCGAAGCTTTCTTT. V gene TRBV27 combines with J gene TRBJ1-1; no clear D. The CDR3 consists of 13 residues. V was pared by 6 bases and J by 8 bases, with 16 bases between. Per germline, CDR1 MNHEY and CDR2 SMNVEV (reference sequence).

This clone has only one observation. The chain links TRBV27 to TRBJ2-7; D possibly matches TRBD1 or TRBD2 (5 bases each). The CDR3 totals 14 residues. The germline CDR1 and CDR2 sequences are MNHEY and SMNVEV (reference sequence). Trimming cost V 5 bases and J 2 bases, with 13 bases left between them. CDR3 loop: CASSPRDGPYEQYF. Written as DNA, the CDR3 is TGTGCCAGCAGTCCCCGGGACGGACCCTACGAGCAGTACTTC.

The chain uses TRBV29-1 and TRBJ2-3, with D possibly being TRBD1 (7 bases). The CDR3 is 14 residues long. V was cut by 4 bases and J by 5 bases, with 16 bases left in between. Looked up from germline, CDR1 is SQVTM and CDR2 is ANQGSEA. CDR3 protein: CSVVRGAVRDTQYF. CDR3 nucleotide sequence: TGCAGCGTTGTCAGGGGGGCAGTGAGAGATACGCAGTATTTT.

This chain uses TRBV5-1 with TRBJ2-7; TRBD2 agrees at 10 bases. Germline-derived CDR1 and CDR2 are SGHRS and YFSETQ. The V segment lost 3 bases and the J segment 2 bases; nucleotides outside the gene matches: 2. The CDR3 has 14 amino acids. The CDR3 DNA is TGCGCCAGCAGCTCGGGACTAGCGCCCTACGAGCAGTACTTC. Its translation is CASSSGLAPYEQYF.

This chain uses TRBV2 with TRBJ1-4; TRBD1 aligns across 9 bases. The V gene end was trimmed by 10 bases and the J gene end by 0 bases; junction bases not matched to a gene: 9. This CDR3 is built from 16 residues. From germline, CDR1 is SNHLY and CDR2 FYNNEI. CDR3 region: CATTRGTGSTNEKLFF. In DNA, the CDR3 is TGTGCCACCACTCGGGGGACAGGGTCAACTAATGAAAAACTGTTTTTT. The whole variable domain, remainder taken from reference TRBV2 and TRBJ1-4, is EPEVTQTPSHQVTQMGQEVILRCVPISNHLYFYWYRQILGQKVEFLVSFYNNEISEKSEIFDDQFSVERPDGSNFTLKIRSTKLEDSAMYFCATTRGTGSTNEKLFFGSGTQLSVL.

This chain uses TRBV2 with TRBJ2-7; TRBD2 agrees at 14 bases. Trimming took 6 bases from V and 0 from J; bases not matched to a gene: 7. The CDR3 length is 17 residues. CDR1 and CDR2 (germline): SNHLY, FYNNEI. In DNA form, the CDR3 reads TGTGCCAGCAGGTCCGGGACTAGCGGGGGTCGCTCCTACGAGCAGTACTTC. Translation gives CASRSGTSGGRSYEQYF.

The chain uses TRBV2 and TRBJ2-2; possibly TRBD2 for D (5 bases). Germline-derived CDR1 and CDR2 are SNHLY and FYNNEI. Trimming pared 6 bases from V and 3 bases from J, leaving 20 bases between. The CDR3 consists of 17 residues. Here the CDR3 DNA reads TGTGCCAGCAGCCCCAGAGGGTCACTGGCTTACACCGGGGAGCTGTTTTTT. This codes for CASSPRGSLAYTGELFF.

A few counts support this clone. CDR3 nucleotide sequence: TGCGCCAGCAGTACGGGACTAGCAGACTTCGAGCAGTACTTC. This encodes CASSTGLADFEQYF. The chain is built from TRBV5-1 and TRBJ2-7; TRBD2 matches 9 bases. The CDR3 covers 14 residues. The ends lost 5 bases at V and 6 bases at J; junction bases unmatched: 9. Germline values: CDR1 SGHRS, CDR2 YFSETQ.

J is TRBJ2-4 and V is TRBV30, with unresolved D. Germline CDR1 is GTSNPN and CDR2 is SVGIG (reference sequence). CDR3 size: 16 residues. V dropped 2 bases and J dropped 2 bases, with 16 bases sitting between them. In DNA form, the CDR3 reads TGTGCCTGGAGTCCTAGGGTCACTTCGCCCAAAAACATTCAGTACTTC. Amino acid sequence: CAWSPRVTSPKNIQYF.

The rearrangement uses TRBV30 and TRBJ2-1; 7 bases align to TRBD2. Trimming cost V 8 bases and J 3 bases; bases outside gene matches: 1. The CDR3 has 11 residues. The germline CDR1 and CDR2 sequences are GTSNPN and SVGIG (reference sequence). For the CDR3, the DNA is TGTGCCGGGGGGGGCTACAATGAGCAGTTCTTC. It is translated as CAGGGYNEQFF.

V usage is TRBV5-1 and J usage is TRBJ1-1; 7 nucleotides match TRBD1. J gave up 5 bases and V 4 bases, and 8 bases lay outside the gene matches. CDR1 is SGHRS, CDR2 YFSETQ, per germline. The CDR3 totals 14 residues. The DNA for the CDR3 is TGCGCCAGCAGCACCGCCAACAGGGGTACTGAAGCTTTCTTT. Residues: CASSTANRGTEAFF.

For this clone: One end of the junction varies from germline; a read error may be responsible. The chain has TRBV30 and TRBJ2-1, with 10 bases fitting TRBD2. The CDR3 consists of 12 residues. Germline CDR1 and CDR2: GTSNPN and SVGIG (reference sequence). The CDR3: CAWRPPGTSELF. CDR3 DNA: TGTGCCTGGAGGCCTCCCGGGACTAGCGAGCTCTTC.

CDR3 coding DNA: TGCAGCGTTGATAATACGCAGAACTATGGCTACACCTTC. This codes for CSVDNTQNYGYTF. V usage is TRBV29-1 and J usage is TRBJ1-2; D ambiguous. CDR3 size: 13 residues. The germline V gene encodes CDR1 SQVTM and CDR2 ANQGSEA. Between the trimmed V and J ends, which lost 3 bases and 2 bases, there was a span of 10 bases.

This rearrangement joins TRBV5-4 to TRBJ2-3; maybe TRBD2 (5 bases). CDR1 is SGHNT, CDR2 YYREEE, per germline (reference sequence). This CDR3 has 16 residues. V was pared by 5 bases and J by 0 bases, with 16 bases between. The DNA of the CDR3 is TGTGCCAGCAGGGCCTATGGAGGCACTAGCACAGATACGCAGTATTTT. This gives the protein CASRAYGGTSTDTQYF.

The genes are TRBV7-9 and TRBJ1-5; TRBD1 matches 7 bases. This CDR3 has 14 amino acids. In germline, CDR1 is SEHNR, CDR2 FQNEAQ (reference sequence). With 0 bases clipped from V and 6 bases from J, the junction kept 2 bases outside the gene matches. CDR3 in amino acids: CASSLATGTQPQHF. CDR3 DNA sequence: TGTGCCAGCAGCTTAGCGACAGGGACTCAGCCCCAGCATTTT.